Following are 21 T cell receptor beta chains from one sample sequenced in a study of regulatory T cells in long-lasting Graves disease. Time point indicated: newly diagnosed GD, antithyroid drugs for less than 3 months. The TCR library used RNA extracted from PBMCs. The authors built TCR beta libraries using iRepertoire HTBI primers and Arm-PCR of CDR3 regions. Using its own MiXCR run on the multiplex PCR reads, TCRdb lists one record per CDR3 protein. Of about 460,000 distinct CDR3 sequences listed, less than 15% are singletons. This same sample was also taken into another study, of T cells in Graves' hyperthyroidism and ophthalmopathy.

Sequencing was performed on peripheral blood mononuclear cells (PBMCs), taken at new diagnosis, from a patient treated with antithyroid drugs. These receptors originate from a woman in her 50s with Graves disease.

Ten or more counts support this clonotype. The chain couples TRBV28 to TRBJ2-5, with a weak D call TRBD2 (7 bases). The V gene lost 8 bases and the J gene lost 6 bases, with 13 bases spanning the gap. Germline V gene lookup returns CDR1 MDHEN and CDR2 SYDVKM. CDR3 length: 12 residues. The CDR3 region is CASSGGAKTQYF. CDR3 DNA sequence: TGTGCCAGCTCTGGGGGGGCAAAGACCCAGTACTTC.

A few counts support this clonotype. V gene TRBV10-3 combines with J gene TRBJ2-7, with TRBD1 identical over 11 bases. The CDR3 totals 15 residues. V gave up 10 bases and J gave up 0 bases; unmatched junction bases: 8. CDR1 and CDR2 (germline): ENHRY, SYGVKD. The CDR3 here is CASMTGTGGSYEQYF. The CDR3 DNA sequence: TGTGCCAGCATGACCGGGACAGGGGGCTCCTACGAGCAGTACTTC.

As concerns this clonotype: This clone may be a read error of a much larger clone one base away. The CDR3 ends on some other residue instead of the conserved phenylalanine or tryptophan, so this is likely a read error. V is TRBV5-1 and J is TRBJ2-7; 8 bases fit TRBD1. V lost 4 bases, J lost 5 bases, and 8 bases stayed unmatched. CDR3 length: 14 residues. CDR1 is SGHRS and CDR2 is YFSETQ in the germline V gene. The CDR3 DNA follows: TGCGCCAGCAGCGAGAACAGGGGGTACGACGAGCAGTACTTG. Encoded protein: CASSENRGYDEQYL.

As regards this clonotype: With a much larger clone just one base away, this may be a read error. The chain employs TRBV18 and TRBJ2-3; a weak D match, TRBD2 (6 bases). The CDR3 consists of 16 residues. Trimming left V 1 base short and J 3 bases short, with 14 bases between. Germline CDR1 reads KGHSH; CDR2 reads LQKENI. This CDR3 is CASSPLREPATDTQYF. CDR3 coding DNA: TGTGCCAGCTCACCACTTCGGGAGCCGGCAACAGATACGCAGTATTTT.

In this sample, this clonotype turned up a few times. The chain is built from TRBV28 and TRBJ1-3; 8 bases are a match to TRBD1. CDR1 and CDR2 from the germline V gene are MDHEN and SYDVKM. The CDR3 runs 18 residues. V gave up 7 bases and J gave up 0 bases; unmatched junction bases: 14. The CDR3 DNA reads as TGTGCCAGCACGCTCCGACAGGGGACCTTGAGCTCTGGAAACACCATATATTTT. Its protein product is CASTLRQGTLSSGNTIYF. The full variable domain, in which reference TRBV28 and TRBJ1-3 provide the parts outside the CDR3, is DVKVTQSSRYLVKRTGEKVFLECVQDMDHENMFWYRQDPGLGLRLIYFSYDVKMKEKGDIPEGYSVSREKKERFSLILESASTNQTSMYLCASTLRQGTLSSGNTIYFGEGSWLTVV.

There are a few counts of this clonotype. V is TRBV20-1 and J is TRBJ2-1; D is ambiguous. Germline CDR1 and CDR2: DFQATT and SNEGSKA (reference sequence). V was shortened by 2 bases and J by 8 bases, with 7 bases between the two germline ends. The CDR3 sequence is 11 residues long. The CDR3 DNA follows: TGCAGTGCTAGAAAGTTCGATGAGCAGTTCTTC. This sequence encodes CSARKFDEQFF.

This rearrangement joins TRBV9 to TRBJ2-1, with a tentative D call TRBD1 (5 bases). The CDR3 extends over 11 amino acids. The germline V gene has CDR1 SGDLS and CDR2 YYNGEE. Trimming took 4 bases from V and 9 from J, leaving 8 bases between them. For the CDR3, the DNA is TGTGCCAGCAGCCCGGACATTGAGCAGTTCTTC. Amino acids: CASSPDIEQFF.

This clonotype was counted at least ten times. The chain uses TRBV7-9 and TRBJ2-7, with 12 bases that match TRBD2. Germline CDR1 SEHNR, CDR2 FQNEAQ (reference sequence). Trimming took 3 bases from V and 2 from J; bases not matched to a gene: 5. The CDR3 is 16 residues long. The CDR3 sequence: CASSFPRTSGTYEQYF. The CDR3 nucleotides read TGTGCCAGCAGCTTCCCACGGACTAGCGGGACCTACGAGCAGTACTTC.

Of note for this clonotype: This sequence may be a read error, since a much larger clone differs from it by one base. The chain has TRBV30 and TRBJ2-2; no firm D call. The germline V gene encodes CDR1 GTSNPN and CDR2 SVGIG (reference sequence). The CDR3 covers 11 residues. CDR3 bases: TGTGCCCGGAGTACGGGCGGGGAGCTGTTTTTT. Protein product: CARSTGGELFF.

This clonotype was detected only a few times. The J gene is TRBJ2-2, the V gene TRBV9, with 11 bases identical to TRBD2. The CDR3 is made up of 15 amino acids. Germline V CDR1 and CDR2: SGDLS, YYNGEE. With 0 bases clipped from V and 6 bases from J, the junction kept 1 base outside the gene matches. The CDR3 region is CASSVGLAGPGELFF. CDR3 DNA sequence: TGTGCCAGCAGCGTAGGACTAGCGGGGCCCGGGGAGCTGTTTTTT.

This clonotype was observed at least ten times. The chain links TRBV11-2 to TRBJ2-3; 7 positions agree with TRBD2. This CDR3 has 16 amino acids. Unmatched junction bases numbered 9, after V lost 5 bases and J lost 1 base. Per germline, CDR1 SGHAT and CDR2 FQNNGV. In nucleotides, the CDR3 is TGTGCCAGCAGCCCATCGCGAAGCGGGGGCACAGATACGCAGTATTTT. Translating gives CASSPSRSGGTDTQYF.

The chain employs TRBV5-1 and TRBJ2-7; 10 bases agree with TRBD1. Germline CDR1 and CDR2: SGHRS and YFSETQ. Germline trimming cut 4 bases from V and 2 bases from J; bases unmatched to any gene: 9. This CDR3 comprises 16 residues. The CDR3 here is CASSSSPGTGAYEQYF. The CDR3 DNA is TGCGCCAGCAGCAGCAGTCCCGGGACAGGGGCCTACGAGCAGTACTTC. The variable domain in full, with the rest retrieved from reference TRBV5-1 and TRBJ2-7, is KAGVTQTPRYLIKTRGQQVTLSCSPISGHRSVSWYQQTPGQGLQFLFEYFSETQRNKGNFPGRFSGRQFSNSRSEMNVSTLELGDSALYLCASSSSPGTGAYEQYFGPGTRLTVT.

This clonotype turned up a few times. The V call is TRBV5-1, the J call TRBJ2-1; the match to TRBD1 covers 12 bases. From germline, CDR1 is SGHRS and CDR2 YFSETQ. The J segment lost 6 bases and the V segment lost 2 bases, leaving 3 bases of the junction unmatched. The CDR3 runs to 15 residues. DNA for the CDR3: TGCGCCAGCAGCTTACCGGGACAGGGGGCCAATGAGCAGTTCTTC. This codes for CASSLPGQGANEQFF.

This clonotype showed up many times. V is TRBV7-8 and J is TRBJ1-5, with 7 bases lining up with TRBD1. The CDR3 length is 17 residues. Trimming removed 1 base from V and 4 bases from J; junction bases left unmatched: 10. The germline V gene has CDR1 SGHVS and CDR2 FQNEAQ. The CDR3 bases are TGTGCCAGCAGCTTAGTAGCGGACAGGAGGCAGAATCAGCCCCAGCATTTT. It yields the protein CASSLVADRRQNQPQHF.

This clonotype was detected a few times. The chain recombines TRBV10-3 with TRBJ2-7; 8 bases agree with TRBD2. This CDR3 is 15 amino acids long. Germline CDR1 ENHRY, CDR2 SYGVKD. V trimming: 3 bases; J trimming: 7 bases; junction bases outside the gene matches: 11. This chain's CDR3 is CAISDFSGTPDEQYF. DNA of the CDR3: TGTGCCATCAGTGATTTTAGCGGGACACCAGATGAGCAGTACTTC.

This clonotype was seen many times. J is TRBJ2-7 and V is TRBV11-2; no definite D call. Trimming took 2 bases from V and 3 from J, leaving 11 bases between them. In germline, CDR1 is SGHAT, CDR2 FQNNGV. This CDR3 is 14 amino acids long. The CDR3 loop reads CASSLSFRDYEQYF. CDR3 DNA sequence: TGTGCCAGCAGCTTAAGCTTCCGAGACTACGAGCAGTACTTC.

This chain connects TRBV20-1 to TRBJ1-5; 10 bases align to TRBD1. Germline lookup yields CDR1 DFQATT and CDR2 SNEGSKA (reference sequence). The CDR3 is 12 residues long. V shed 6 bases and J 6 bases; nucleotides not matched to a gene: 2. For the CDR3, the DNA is TGCAGTGCGGGGACAGGGGTTCAGCCCCAGCATTTT. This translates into CSAGTGVQPQHF.

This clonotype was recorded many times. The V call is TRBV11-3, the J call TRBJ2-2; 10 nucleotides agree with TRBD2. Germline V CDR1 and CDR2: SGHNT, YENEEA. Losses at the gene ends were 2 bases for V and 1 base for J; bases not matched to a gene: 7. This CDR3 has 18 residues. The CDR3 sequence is CASSLTRLAGWNTGELFF. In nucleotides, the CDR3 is TGTGCCAGCAGCTTAACCCGACTAGCGGGTTGGAACACCGGGGAGCTGTTTTTT.

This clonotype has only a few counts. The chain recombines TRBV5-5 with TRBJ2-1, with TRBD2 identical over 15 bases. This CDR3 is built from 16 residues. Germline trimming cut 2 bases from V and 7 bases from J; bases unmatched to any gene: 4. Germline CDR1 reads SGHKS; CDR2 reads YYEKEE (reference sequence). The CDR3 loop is CASSLGTSGRPNEQFF. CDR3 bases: TGTGCCAGCAGCTTAGGGACTAGCGGGAGGCCGAATGAGCAGTTCTTC.

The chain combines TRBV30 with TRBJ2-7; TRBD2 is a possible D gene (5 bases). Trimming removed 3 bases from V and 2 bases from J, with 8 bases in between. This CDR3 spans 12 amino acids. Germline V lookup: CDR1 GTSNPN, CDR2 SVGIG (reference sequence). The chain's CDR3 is CAWSRRAYEQYF. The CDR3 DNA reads TGTGCCTGGAGCCGGCGGGCCTACGAGCAGTACTTC.

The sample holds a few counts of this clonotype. The CDR3 loop is CSAEDRAHRQETQYF. The CDR3 nucleotides read TGCAGTGCGGAGGACAGGGCTCATCGCCAAGAGACCCAGTACTTC. V is TRBV20-1 and J is TRBJ2-5, with TRBD1 identical over 8 bases. Germline values: CDR1 DFQATT, CDR2 SNEGSKA (reference sequence). The CDR3 covers 15 residues. J gave up 1 base and V 6 bases, and 10 bases lay outside the gene matches.